This entry lists 19 T cell receptor beta chains sequenced from one sample in a study of T cell responses to AZD1222 COVID-19 vaccine. Libraries were prepared by immunoSEQ multiplex PCR; TCRdb keeps only in-frame clonotypes and omits some of them. Among 150,000 to 200,000 clones listed, over 80% were seen once. Sequencing used peripheral blood, obtained on day 0 of MenACWY control vaccination. These TCRs come from an adult in good health.

The chain uses TRBV27 and TRBJ2-7; 8 bases line up with TRBD1. V was pared by 4 bases and J by 3 bases, with 8 bases of the junction left unmatched. The germline V gene encodes CDR1 MNHEY and CDR2 SMNVEV (reference sequence). The CDR3 sequence is 15 residues long. Here the CDR3 reads CASSSSGTGNYEQYF. DNA of the CDR3: TGTGCCAGCAGTTCGTCCGGGACAGGTAACTACGAGCAGTACTTC.

The chain links TRBV28 to TRBJ2-1; 9 positions agree with TRBD1. The CDR3 totals 16 residues. CDR1 is MDHEN, CDR2 SYDVKM, per germline. Trimming cost V 2 bases and J 6 bases; bases outside gene matches: 8. CDR3 in DNA: TGTGCCAGCAGTTTAACAGGGGGCGCTTTGACCAATGAGCAGTTCTTC. This sequence encodes CASSLTGGALTNEQFF.

CDR3 coding DNA: TGTGCCAGCAGCTTGGCCAAGGGGAGACAGGGGGCGCAGGCTGAAGCTTTCTTT. Its translation: CASSLAKGRQGAQAEAFF. V usage is TRBV5-6 and J usage is TRBJ1-1; TRBD1 matches at 10 bases. Germline V gene sequence: CDR1 SGHDT, CDR2 YYEEEE. V shed 0 bases and J 6 bases; nucleotides not matched to a gene: 14. The CDR3 covers 18 residues. Based on the CDR3 plus reference TRBV5-6 and TRBJ1-1, the full variable domain is DAGVTQSPTHLIKTRGQQVTLRCSPKSGHDTVSWYQQALGQGPQFIFQYYEEEERQRGNFPDRFSGHQFPNYSSELNVNALLLGDSALYLCASSLAKGRQGAQAEAFFGQGTRLTVV.

The rearrangement uses TRBV15 and TRBJ1-6; TRBD1 aligns across 7 bases. Germline loops: CDR1 LNHNV, CDR2 YYDKDF (reference sequence). The CDR3 totals 14 residues. V was clipped by 2 bases and J by 9 bases; unmatched bases: 4. This chain's CDR3 is CATSRPDRASPLHF. The CDR3 DNA follows: TGTGCCACCAGCAGACCCGACAGGGCTTCACCCCTCCACTTT.

The rearrangement links TRBV6-5 to TRBJ1-1; 9 nucleotides line up with TRBD1. The length of the CDR3 is 14 residues. CDR1 and CDR2 from the germline V gene are MNHEY and SVGAGI. J gave up 4 bases and V 2 bases, and 2 bases lay outside the gene matches. The chain's CDR3 is CASSYGTGTTEAFF. As DNA, the CDR3 is TGTGCCAGCAGTTACGGGACAGGGACCACTGAAGCTTTCTTT.

This chain connects TRBV5-1 to TRBJ2-1; 13 bases line up with TRBD2. This CDR3 is built from 15 residues. The V and J ends lost 7 bases and 9 bases, in that order; junction bases with no gene match: 10. Germline CDR1 and CDR2: SGHRS and YFSETQ. DNA for the CDR3: TGCGCCAGCTTTGGAACTAGCGGGGGGGCCGGTGAGCAGTTCTTC. As protein: CASFGTSGGAGEQFF.

The CDR3 here is CASSLGVGTGEFF. The CDR3 coding sequence is TGTGCCAGCAGCTTAGGAGTGGGGACAGGGGAGTTCTTC. The V and J genes are TRBV7-6 and TRBJ2-1; 10 nucleotides agree with TRBD1. Trimming removed 1 base from V and 14 bases from J; junction bases left unmatched: 5. The germline gives CDR1 SGHVS, CDR2 FNYEAQ. The CDR3 spans 13 residues.

The CDR3 nucleotides are TGCGCCAGCAGCCAGTTAACAGGGATCCACAATGAGCAGTTCTTC. This sequence encodes CASSQLTGIHNEQFF. The chain has TRBV4-1 and TRBJ2-1; D perhaps matches TRBD1 (6 bases). In germline, CDR1 is MGHRA, CDR2 YSYEKL. V lost 3 bases to trimming and J lost 5 bases, with 14 bases between them. The CDR3 is 15 residues long.

The rearrangement joins TRBV15 to TRBJ1-6, with a possible D match to TRBD1 (5 bases). This CDR3 region has 16 residues. Germline loops: CDR1 LNHNV, CDR2 YYDKDF (reference sequence). Trimming shortened V by 0 bases and J by 9 bases, and 15 bases separated the two germline ends. The CDR3 protein is CATSRDLAGLGSPLHF. Here the CDR3 DNA reads TGTGCCACCAGCAGAGATCTCGCAGGGCTAGGTTCACCCCTCCACTTT. Drawing the rest from reference TRBV15 and TRBJ1-6, the complete variable domain is DAMVIQNPRYQVTQFGKPVTLSCSQTLNHNVMYWYQQKSSQAPKLLFHYYDKDFNNEADTPDNFQSRRPNTSFCFLDIRSPGLGDTAMYLCATSRDLAGLGSPLHFGNGTRLTVT.

The chain uses TRBV19 and TRBJ1-1, with D hard to call. The germline V gene encodes CDR1 LNHDA and CDR2 SQIVND (reference sequence). This CDR3 spans 18 amino acids. The V gene lost 0 bases and the J gene lost 0 bases, with 17 bases spanning the gap. Here the CDR3 DNA reads TGTGCCAGTAGTATAGAGGCAGGCGAACCTTACATGAACACTGAAGCTTTCTTT. It specifies CASSIEAGEPYMNTEAFF.

The chain uses TRBV3-1 (or the pseudogene TRBV3-2) and TRBJ2-3; unclear D gene. This CDR3 is built from 13 residues. CDR1 LGHDT and CDR2 YNNKEL come from the germline V gene (reference sequence). The V and J ends lost 0 bases and 11 bases respectively, with 12 bases between them. The chain's CDR3 is CASSQELGWEQYF. In DNA form, the CDR3 reads TGTGCCAGCAGCCAAGAGCTAGGGTGGGAGCAGTATTTT.

In this sample, this clone turned up a few times. This rearrangement joins TRBV11-1 to TRBJ1-4; 7 bases align to TRBD1. This CDR3 has 14 amino acids. V lost 5 bases and J lost 6; bases outside the gene matches: 6. Germline CDR1 and CDR2: SGHAT and FQDESV (reference sequence). CDR3: CASSPRTGDEKLFF. In nucleotides, the CDR3 is TGTGCCAGCAGCCCTCGGACAGGCGATGAAAAACTGTTTTTT.

V gene TRBV27 combines with J gene TRBJ2-7, with 7 bases lining up with TRBD1. CDR1 is MNHEY and CDR2 is SMNVEV in the germline V gene (reference sequence). J gave up 2 bases and V 0 bases, and 4 bases lay outside the gene matches. This CDR3 contains 15 residues. The CDR3 DNA is TGTGCCAGCAGTTTATCAAGACAGGGCGCCTACGAGCAGTACTTC. Protein product: CASSLSRQGAYEQYF.

The sample holds one count of this clone. This rearrangement joins TRBV11-3 to TRBJ2-7, with a tentative D call TRBD2 (5 bases). V lost 0 bases, J lost 0 bases, and 9 bases lay in between. Germline assignment: CDR1 SGHNT and CDR2 YENEEA. The CDR3 has 15 residues. The DNA of the CDR3 is TGTGCCAGCAGCTTAGAGGCGGGCCCCTCCTACGAGCAGTACTTC. Its protein product is CASSLEAGPSYEQYF.

This chain connects TRBV27 to TRBJ2-1; 8 nucleotides line up with TRBD2. The germline V gene has CDR1 MNHEY and CDR2 SMNVEV (reference sequence). The CDR3 is 14 amino acids. With V trimmed by 3 bases and J by 5 bases, 3 bases remained unmatched. Written as DNA, the CDR3 is TGTGCCAGCAGTTTGTTGCGGGGGGACAATGAGCAGTTCTTC. Encoded protein: CASSLLRGDNEQFF.

The chain is built from TRBV14 and TRBJ2-7; TRBD2 matches at 8 bases. Germline V gene sequence: CDR1 SGHDN, CDR2 FVKESK. Trimming removed 4 bases from V and 0 bases from J; junction bases left unmatched: 2. The CDR3 covers 14 residues. The CDR3 nucleotides read TGTGCCAGCAGCCTTAGCGGGGTCTCCTACGAGCAGTACTTC. This translates into CASSLSGVSYEQYF.

The V gene is TRBV29-1, the J gene TRBJ2-1; TRBD2 matches at 15 bases. The length of the CDR3 is 19 residues. Per the germline V gene, CDR1 is SQVTM and CDR2 is ANQGSEA. Germline trimming cut 5 bases from V and 0 bases from J; bases unmatched to any gene: 11. CDR3 region: CSVPPGLAGGISSYNEQFF. The CDR3 DNA sequence: TGCAGCGTTCCCCCGGGACTAGCGGGGGGAATAAGCTCCTACAATGAGCAGTTCTTC.

This sequence joins TRBV4-2 and TRBJ1-3, with D unclear. The CDR3 runs to 16 residues. Germline-derived CDR1 and CDR2 are LGHNA and YNFKEQ. V shed 4 bases and J shed 3 bases, with 16 bases lying between them. CDR3 loop: CASSPPGSLVGNTIYF. The CDR3 nucleotides read TGTGCCAGCAGCCCCCCCGGCAGCCTGGTTGGAAACACCATATATTTT.

This sequence joins TRBV7-9 and TRBJ2-7, with D maybe TRBD2 (5 bases). The CDR3 runs to 15 residues. The germline gives CDR1 SEHNR, CDR2 FQNEAQ (reference sequence). V lost 0 bases and J 3 bases, leaving 12 bases between the germline ends. The chain's CDR3 is CASSLAGGLNYEQYF. The CDR3 nucleotides read TGTGCCAGCAGCTTAGCTGGCGGGCTAAACTACGAGCAGTACTTC.